This entry describes one T cell receptor (beta chain). This receptor's antigen is unknown. Compared with germline, one end of the junction differs, possibly owing to a read error. Within the sample, other DNA sequences also encode this same CDR3. After around eleven days of culture, CD4+ T cells were isolated with the EasySep CD4+ T cell isolation kit. Convalescent patients had PCR-confirmed SARS-CoV-2 infection between March and December 2020, before Alpha, Beta and Delta variants emerged in the United States. Each participant received two doses of an mRNA SARS-CoV-2 vaccine, either BNT162b2 or mRNA-1273. Half of the culture medium was replaced with fresh IL-2-containing medium on days 3 and 7. Unless noted otherwise, every peptide stimulation condition was cultured in triplicate wells. PBMC were separated from whole blood using Ficoll-Paque Plus gradient centrifugation and were then either cryopreserved at -140C or used fresh. The QIAamp micro DNA kit was used to extract genomic DNA from the cultured CD4+ T cells.

Receptor amplification or capture employed the immunoSEQ multiplex PCR assay. TCR beta CDR3 sequencing was performed on DNA from the cultured, isolated CD4+ T cells. Per the original workflow: Non-productive TCR sequences were discarded, and reads were trimmed to the CDR3 region, with only CDR3s of 7 or more amino acids retained. Antigen-specific clonotypes were identified with the MANAFEST web app by comparing expansion in peptide wells against reference cultures. For clones to be considered positive, expansion at FDR<0.05 versus reference and all other wells, an odds ratio above 5, and a frequency above 0.1% in two replicate wells were required. Cross-reactive clonotypes were defined as significantly expanded in SARS-CoV-2 spike wells and in at least one common cold coronavirus spike condition. CDR3 similarity was assessed by Levenshtein distance with the stringdist R package, and unrooted trees were built with ape in R 3.6.1. TCRdb holds this immuneACCESS table with in-frame rearrangements only. Some clones are missing; in checked studies, unresolved V genes explain under half, and the rest has no known cause. For V, J and clone size, that table is used; D and trimming come from the DNA. Within this sample are around 50,000 clones, with 65% to 75% of them counted one time only. The ten largest clones represent about 4.9% of the sample.

The data originate from a study of vaccination effects on CD4 cells after COVID-19 (dated by TCRdb to between 2021 and 2024). Describing the broader study: The ViraFEST assay stimulated PBMC with viral peptide pools and then used TCR sequencing to identify antigen-specific CD4+ T cell clonotypes by expansion. About 2 million PBMC per well were cultured in IMDM with approximately 5% human AB serum, 10 IU/ml IL-2 and gentamicin, plus 10 ug/ml peptides. Cultures from other donors in the study were sequenced with the Oncomine TCR Beta short-read assay on an Illumina iSeq 100. The full study included 9 to 10 COVID-19 convalescent patients and several SARS-CoV-2-naive healthy vaccine recipients. Post-vaccine samples across the study were collected a median of 72 days after the second dose, with a range of 14 to 241. SARS-CoV-2 spike-specific CD4+ TCR repertoires were compared before and after mRNA vaccination in COVID-19 convalescent patients and in infection-naive vaccine recipients. Samples were taken from three convalescent patients early (day +14) and late (day +241, +227, +161 respectively) after vaccination.

CDR3 length: 13 amino acids, cysteine to phenylalanine. Of the read, only the CDR3 DNA is kept; its 39 bases are in frame from base 1. Looking up the germline V gene yields CDR1 MNHEY and CDR2 SVGAGI. Points the paper makes about the study in general: Marked clonal contraction was observed in both infection-induced and vaccine-induced clones at late post-vaccination timepoints, consistent with waning T cell responses. Limitations of the study were the small number of convalescent patients and the absence of early post-infection timepoints. For convalescent patients, new clones induced by the vaccine made up most of the post-vaccine spike-reactive repertoire, and these new clones were largely distinct from the clones induced by infection.

The rearranged segments are TRBV6-5 and TRBJ2-1; the D segment cannot be called with confidence. The starting material was CD4+ T cells from PBMCs cultured without peptide, obtained after COVID-19 vaccination. The TCR comes from a human donor who had a prior SARS-CoV-2 infection. The CDR3 protein sequence reads: CASSSAIYNEQFF. The nucleotide sequence reads as follows: TGTGCTAGCAGCTCCGCAATCTACAATGAGCAGTTCTTC.